This paragraph covers one T cell receptor (beta chain) sequence. This clonotype came up a few times. Which antigen it targets is not known. No qualities accompany the bases; no much larger clone lies one base away. Library preparation was by RACE. The instrument given in TCRdb is NextSeq 500. During library preparation, unique molecular identifiers were attached to individual cDNA molecules so that TCRs could be counted quantitatively and reproducibly. Both TCR alpha and TCR beta chains were sequenced from each blood RNA sample. As for how the authors treated the data: The median number of TCRs per sample was approximately 93,000, ranging from about 23,224 to 700,000. The Decombinator software suite was used to annotate V, J and CDR3 in the TCR reads. For PS versus PT1 abundance plots, all samples were subsampled to the same number of TCRs (28,000). TCRs were defined as expanded if absent before sensitization and observed at least eight times at the 2-week time point. Using fastp at Q25 and MiXCR, TCRdb reprocessed the public reads and kept productive beta chains. Duplicate CDR3 protein sequences are folded into a single record with the most common DNA and genes. The V and J calls and clone size are TCRdb's, not the authors'. The sample data list approximately 91,000 distinct CDR3 sequences, and roughly 10% of these were observed just once. The ten largest clones represent about 1.6% of the sample.

These data originate in a study of human T cells and chemical hapten exposure (dated by TCRdb to the early 2020s). General notes on the study: For sensitization, 2% DPC in acetone was applied to a 2 cm by 2 cm area of upper inner arm skin. Weekly therapeutic DPC doses were additionally applied to the scalp of patients throughout the roughly 23-week study period. Patch tests used Finn chambers with 0.01% DPC on the upper back, scored after 6 days by International Contact Dermatitis Research Group standards. Alopecia areata with under or over 50% scalp involvement, alopecia totalis and alopecia universalis were represented in the patient cohort, which was mostly female. Libraries were pooled for sequencing, and per-sample TCR yields varied mainly because of small differences in library volumes within the pool. Peripheral blood TCR repertoire changes were tracked in vivo in alopecia patients during primary and secondary sensitization to the hapten diphenylcyclopropenone (DPC). Blood samples were taken from patients before sensitization (week 0) and then at 2, 6 and about 24 weeks after DPC sensitization. Some 29 alopecia patients provided blood for TCR sequencing at one to four time points (pre-sensitization, 2, 6 and 24 weeks).

Beyond this particular receptor, the publication reports: DPC sensitization did not change the number of TCRs with a frequency above 1 in 1000, and there was no evidence of changes in global repertoire structure. Patch test score was positively correlated with the number of PT1 expanded TCRs, with significance at thresholds 8, 16 and 32 but not at 4. Repeated subsampling changed both the strength of the expansion versus patch-test correlation and the threshold at which that correlation became significant. All patients had alopecia, a presumed autoimmune disease, so their immune response might differ from that of healthy individuals. Compared with pre-sensitization or healthy control sets, expanded TCRs formed significantly more large CDR3 similarity clusters, which is consistent with antigen-driven responses.

V loses 0 bases, J loses 7 bases, and the germline ends lie 9 bases apart. CDR1 and CDR2 were assigned from the germline V gene (reference sequence) as SEHNR and FQNEAQ. The CDR3 goes from the cysteine to the phenylalanine over 13 residues. The kept DNA is CDR3 alone, 39 bases in frame from the first base. Reading the label with the study, this specimen's time point is: patch test 2, 6 weeks after DPC sensitization. Taken with the paper, the label for treatment or condition translates to: therapeutic diphenylcyclopropenone sensitization with weekly scalp DPC. At every patch-test visit, the blood draw took place before the patch test was put on. Eligible patients were aged 18 to 70, diagnosed with alopecia, deemed suitable for DPC therapy, and excluded if pregnant. Total RNA was extracted from unfractionated whole blood collected in Tempus Blood RNA tubes.

This clonotype originated in a young man with alopecia areata. Some clones in this sample may be carry-over from other donors' samples. Sequencing used whole blood, obtained in connection with sensitization to the hapten diphenylcyclopropenone (DPC). Here the chain combines TRBV7-9 and TRBJ2-5; confidence is insufficient to name the D gene. The sequenced DNA: TGTGCCAGCAGCTTAGCCTCAGTCGTGACCCAGTACTTC. The resulting protein is CASSLASVVTQYF.